A selection of T cell receptor beta chains follows, all from one sample in a study of CD8+CD57+ T cells in acquired aplastic anemia. TCRdb fed the reads into MiXCR, producing one record per CDR3 protein. The sample yields under 200,000 distinct CDR3 sequences, around half seen once. Sequencing input: sorted CD4+, CD8+, or CD8+CD57+ T cells (not recorded which) from PBMCs. The receptor set was obtained from a human donor with aplastic anemia. The conserved cysteine and the conserved F or W are not part of the CDR3 here.

v_call	cdr3_aa
TRBV12-3/TRBV12-4	ASTPRDTYNEQF
TRBV11-2	ASWAVNTEAF
TRBV5-6	ASRRDSTPNEQF
TRBV5-1	ASRQGIGELF
TRBV10-3	AISESTPALRGTGELF
TRBV6-5	ASSSPTGGDQPQH
TRBV12-3/TRBV12-4	ASRQTGTGGLDEQY
TRBV5-1	ASRRTSGGQYEQY
TRBV9	ASSVGGGRGVTDTQY
TRBV5-5	ASSLIDRVVYGYT
TRBV7-9	ASSEGGSSPLH
TRBV6-6	ASRETLDTQY
TRBV12-3/TRBV12-4	ASSFAVLSAPLH
TRBV24-1	ATSDLDRGPSYNEQF
TRBV9	ASSVHQGGIGETQY
TRBV7-2	ASSLAATHNEQF
TRBV5-4	ASSLPNRGRIYNEQF
TRBV9	ASSVPDSPLH
TRBV2	ASTRQEGGNTIY
TRBV29-1	SAKTGSDEKLF
TRBV7-3	ASSEQGTEETQY
TRBV29-1	SVTQGPDQPQH
TRBV29-1	SGGLTPGNEQY
TRBV25-1	ASSLEGTENEKLF
TRBV7-9	ASSWDPNGELF
TRBV11-2	ASSLVLSRGRETEAF
TRBV10-3	AIREAGWKAF
TRBV11-2	ASSLERLGGKAGNEQF
TRBV15	ATSRGAEAF
TRBV9	ASSPRGSAYEQY
TRBV24-1	ATSDLTGPTDTQY
TRBV10-3	AISETGLGSQY
TRBV14	ASSHLVSSGNYNEQF
TRBV9	ASSPTLYSGNTIY
TRBV4-2	ASSGGLAGDPRTDTQY
TRBV24-1	AISLGGNQPQH
TRBV2	ASDPTGPNAGELF
TRBV10-2	ASTRDGGGEQY
TRBV25-1	ASSESASYYEQY
TRBV2	ASKQGSYNEQF
TRBV24-1	ATSDGGTGTEAF
TRBV9	ASSDQGAGEKLF
TRBV19	ASSTQGKSGANVLT
TRBV9	ASSALVGGTRAEAF
TRBV3-1	ASSRTRRLSETQY
TRBV2	ASSQESVQRAF
TRBV20-1	SARSRTQTYEQY